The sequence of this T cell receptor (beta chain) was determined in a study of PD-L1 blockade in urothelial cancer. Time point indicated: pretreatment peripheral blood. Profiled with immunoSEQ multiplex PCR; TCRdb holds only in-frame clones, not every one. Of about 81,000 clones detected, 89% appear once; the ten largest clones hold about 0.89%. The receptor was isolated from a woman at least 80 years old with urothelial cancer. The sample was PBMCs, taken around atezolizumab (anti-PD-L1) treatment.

The CDR3 DNA reads as TGTGCCAGTAGCCCAACGGGATTATTGGGGACAGGGAACGAGCAGTACTTC. Its protein is CASSPTGLLGTGNEQYF. The rearrangement joins TRBV19 to TRBJ2-7, with TRBD1 identical over 9 bases. The V and J ends lost 6 bases and 5 bases, in that order; junction bases with no gene match: 17. The CDR3 is 17 residues long. Per the germline V gene, CDR1 is LNHDA and CDR2 is SQIVND (reference sequence).